This entry features one T cell receptor (beta chain) sequence. No antigen is known for it. The data are from a study of shared clonotypes between healthy human individuals. The study, taken as a whole, reports: Around 5.4% of naive CD4 clonotypes were common to a handful of donors. Larger richness was generally estimated for naive than memory subsets. Among non-shared clonotypes, generation probabilities were lower than among those shared by all four donors.

An assay was performed, and its level was deep. Assay: immunoSEQ multiplex PCR; the TCRdb copy retains only in-frame clones and omits some. The top ten clones hold roughly 0.13% of a sample with around 2.1 million clones, nearly 97% of them seen once. J lost 0 bases, V lost 4 bases, and 3 bases had no gene match. Germline values: CDR1 SGHRS, CDR2 YFSETQ. This CDR3 has 14 amino acids. This chain uses TRBV5-1 with TRBJ1-1, with TRBD1 matching 7 bases. The clonotype originates from a man aged 18 to 29 in good health. Sequences were obtained from naive CD4+ T cells sorted from blood. Subset given: CD45RA+ positively selected. DNA of the CDR3: TGCGCCAGCAGCGTGGGACAGATGAACACTGAAGCTTTCTTT. This encodes CASSVGQMNTEAFF.